These 7 T cell receptor beta chains originate from one sample sequenced in a study of blood T cell repertoires in COVID-19. Profiling relied on immunoSEQ multiplex PCR, and the TCRdb table lists in-frame clones only, not all of them. This sample carries roughly 230,000 clones, 82% of them seen once, and the ten largest clones take around 3.3%. What was sequenced was peripheral blood. The origin of the receptors is a woman older than 75 with acute or convalescent COVID-19.

This clone appeared once. V is TRBV6-5 and J is TRBJ1-2, with a tentative D call TRBD1 (6 bases). The CDR3 is made up of 14 amino acids. Trimming took off 9 bases at V and 8 bases at J, with 22 bases between the two ends. Germline-derived CDR1 and CDR2 are MNHEY and SVGAGI. For the CDR3, the DNA is TGTGCCAGTACTGCGGGGGCTTCAAAAGGGGGCTACACCTTC. Residues: CASTAGASKGGYTF.

The chain employs TRBV2 and TRBJ1-5; 8 bases are a match to TRBD1. CDR1 is SNHLY and CDR2 is FYNNEI in the germline V gene. This CDR3 spans 14 amino acids. The J segment lost 2 bases and the V segment lost 7 bases, leaving 4 bases of the junction unmatched. Here the CDR3 reads CASNDRGGNQPQHF. The CDR3 coding sequence is TGTGCCAGCAACGACAGGGGTGGCAATCAGCCCCAGCATTTT.

A note on this clone: Distinct nucleotide sequences in the sample also encode this CDR3. The chain uses TRBV12-3 or TRBV12-4 and TRBJ1-5; D may be TRBD1 (5 bases). The V and J ends lost 3 bases and 10 bases respectively, with 7 bases between them. This CDR3 is 11 amino acids long. The CDR3 region has the DNA TGTGCCAGCAGTTTTCAGGGCCCCCAGCATTTT. It is translated as CASSFQGPQHF.

This clone has only one observation. The chain joins TRBV6-2 or TRBV6-3 to TRBJ1-6; 10 bases align to TRBD1. The V gene end was trimmed by 4 bases and the J gene end by 8 bases; junction bases not matched to a gene: 5. CDR1 and CDR2 (germline): MNHEY, SVGEGT. This CDR3 has 15 residues. CDR3 region: CASSFTGQGHSPLHF. The CDR3 nucleotides read TGTGCCAGCAGTTTCACGGGACAGGGGCATTCACCCCTCCACTTT.

The V and J genes are TRBV11-2 and TRBJ2-3; 8 bases line up with TRBD2. Germline CDR1 reads SGHAT; CDR2 reads FQNNGV. V lost 5 bases and J lost 0; bases outside the gene matches: 7. The CDR3 consists of 16 residues. In DNA form, the CDR3 reads TGTGCCAGCAGCCTCCAGCGGGGGCAGAGCACAGATACGCAGTATTTT. Protein product: CASSLQRGQSTDTQYF.

This rearrangement joins TRBV7-6 to TRBJ2-1, with 9 bases matching TRBD1. This CDR3 is 13 amino acids long. The junction had 8 bases not matched to a gene; V was cut back by 5 bases and J by 12 bases. CDR1 and CDR2 (germline): SGHVS, FNYEAQ. The CDR3 coding sequence is TGTGCCAGCAGCGGGGACAGGGTTCCCATGCAGTTCTTC. This translates into CASSGDRVPMQFF.

This clone was found a few times. The chain recombines TRBV28 with TRBJ2-5, with D possibly TRBD1 on 7 matching bases. This CDR3 region has 14 residues. Germline V lookup: CDR1 MDHEN, CDR2 SYDVKM. V was cut by 7 bases and J by 3 bases, with 15 bases left in between. The CDR3 loop is CASTLRGTEETQYF. The CDR3 region has the DNA TGTGCCAGCACCCTACGGGGGACAGAAGAGACCCAGTACTTC.